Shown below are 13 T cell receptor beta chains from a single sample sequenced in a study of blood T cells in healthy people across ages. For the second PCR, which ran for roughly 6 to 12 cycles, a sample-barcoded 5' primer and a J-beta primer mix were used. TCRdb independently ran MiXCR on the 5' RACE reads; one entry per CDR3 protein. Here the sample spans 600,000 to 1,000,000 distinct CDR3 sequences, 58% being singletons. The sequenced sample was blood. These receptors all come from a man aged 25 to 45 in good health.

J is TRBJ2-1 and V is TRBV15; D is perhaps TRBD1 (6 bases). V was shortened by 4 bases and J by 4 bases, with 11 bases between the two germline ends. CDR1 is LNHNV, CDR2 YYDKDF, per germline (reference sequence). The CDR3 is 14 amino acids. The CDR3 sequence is CATSNRDKYNEQFF. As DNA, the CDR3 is TGTGCCACCAGCAACCGGGACAAGTACAATGAGCAGTTCTTC.

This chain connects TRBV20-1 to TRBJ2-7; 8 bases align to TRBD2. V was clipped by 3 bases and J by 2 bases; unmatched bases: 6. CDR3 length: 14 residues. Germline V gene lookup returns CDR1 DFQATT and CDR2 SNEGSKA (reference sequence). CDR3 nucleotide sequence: TGCAGTGCTAGTGTACTAGCGGACGCCTACGAGCAGTACTTC. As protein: CSASVLADAYEQYF.

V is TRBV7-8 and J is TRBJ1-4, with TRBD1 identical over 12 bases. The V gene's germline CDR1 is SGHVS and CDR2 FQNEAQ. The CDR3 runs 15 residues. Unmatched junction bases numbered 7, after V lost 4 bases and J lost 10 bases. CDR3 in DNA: TGTGCCAGCAGCTCCTGGGGACAGGGGGCAGGAAAACTGTTTTTT. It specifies CASSSWGQGAGKLFF.

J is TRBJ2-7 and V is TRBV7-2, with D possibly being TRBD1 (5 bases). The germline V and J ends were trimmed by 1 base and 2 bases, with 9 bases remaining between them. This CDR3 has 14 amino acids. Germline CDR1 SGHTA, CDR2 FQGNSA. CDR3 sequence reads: CASSLVVDTYEQYF. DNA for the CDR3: TGTGCCAGCAGCTTAGTCGTGGACACCTACGAGCAGTACTTC.

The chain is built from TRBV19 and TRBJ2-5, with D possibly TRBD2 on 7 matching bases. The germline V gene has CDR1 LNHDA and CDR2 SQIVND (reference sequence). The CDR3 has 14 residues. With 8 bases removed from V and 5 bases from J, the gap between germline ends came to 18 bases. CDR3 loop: CASGDPPGGETQYF. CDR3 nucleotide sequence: TGTGCCAGTGGGGACCCTCCGGGGGGCGAGACCCAGTACTTC.

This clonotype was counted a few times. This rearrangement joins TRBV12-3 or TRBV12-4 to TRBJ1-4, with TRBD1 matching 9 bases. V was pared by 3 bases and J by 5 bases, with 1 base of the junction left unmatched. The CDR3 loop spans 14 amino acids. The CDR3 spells CASSFGTGNEKLFF. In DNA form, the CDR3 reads TGTGCCAGCAGTTTCGGGACAGGGAATGAAAAACTGTTTTTT.

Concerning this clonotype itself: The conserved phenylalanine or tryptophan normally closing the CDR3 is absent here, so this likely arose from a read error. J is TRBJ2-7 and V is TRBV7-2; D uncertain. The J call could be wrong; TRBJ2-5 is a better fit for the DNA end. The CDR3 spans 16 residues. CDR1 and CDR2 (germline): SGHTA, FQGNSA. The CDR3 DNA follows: TGTGCCAGCAGCTTAGCGCTTCGGACCTACCAAGAGACCCAGTACTTA. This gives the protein CASSLALRTYQETQYL.

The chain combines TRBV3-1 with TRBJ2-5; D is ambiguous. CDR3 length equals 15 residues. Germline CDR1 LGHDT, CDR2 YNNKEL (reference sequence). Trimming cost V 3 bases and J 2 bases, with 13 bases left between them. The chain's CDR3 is CASSQGLYEQETQYF. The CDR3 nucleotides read TGTGCCAGCAGCCAGGGCCTGTACGAGCAAGAGACCCAGTACTTC.

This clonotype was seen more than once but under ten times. The CDR3 DNA reads as TGTGCCAGCAGTTCCCCGAGAGGGGTAAATGAGCAGTTCTTC. It is translated as CASSSPRGVNEQFF. The chain combines TRBV6-5 with TRBJ2-1; possibly TRBD1 or TRBD2 for D (5 bases each). CDR1 and CDR2 from the germline V gene are MNHEY and SVGAGI. Trimming took 4 bases from V and 7 from J, leaving 14 bases between them. The CDR3 runs to 14 residues.

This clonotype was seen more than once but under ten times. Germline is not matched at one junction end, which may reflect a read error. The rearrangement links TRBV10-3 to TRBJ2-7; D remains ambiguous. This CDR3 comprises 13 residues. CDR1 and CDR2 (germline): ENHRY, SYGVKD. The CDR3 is CAIREPDGYEQYF. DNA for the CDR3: TGTGCCATCCGTGAGCCGGACGGCTACGAGCAGTACTTC.

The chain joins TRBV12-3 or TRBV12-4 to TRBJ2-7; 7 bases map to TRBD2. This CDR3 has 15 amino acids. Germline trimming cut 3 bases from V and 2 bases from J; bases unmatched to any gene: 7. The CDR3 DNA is TGTGCCAGCAGTTTGATGTCTAGCGGCCCCTACGAGCAGTACTTC. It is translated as CASSLMSSGPYEQYF.

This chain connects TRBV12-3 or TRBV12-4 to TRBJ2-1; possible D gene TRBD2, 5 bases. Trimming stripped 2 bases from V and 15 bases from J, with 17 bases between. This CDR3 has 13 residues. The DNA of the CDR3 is TGTGCCAGCAGTTTAAGGGAGCTTTCTCGGCCGTTCTTC. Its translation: CASSLRELSRPFF.

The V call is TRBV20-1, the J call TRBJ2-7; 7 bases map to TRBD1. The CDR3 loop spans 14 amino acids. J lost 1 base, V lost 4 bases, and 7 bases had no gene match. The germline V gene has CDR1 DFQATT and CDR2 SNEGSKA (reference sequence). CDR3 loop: CSATEVGQSYEQYF. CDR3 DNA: TGCAGTGCTACAGAGGTGGGACAGTCCTACGAGCAGTACTTC.